Listed below are T cell receptor beta chains from one sample, sequenced in a study of shared clonotypes between healthy human individuals. Sequencing was performed with immunoSEQ multiplex PCR; in TCRdb, only in-frame clones are kept and a portion is missing. The repertoire holds about 2.3 million clones, about 92% seen once, with 0.39% in the top ten. The sample taken for sequencing was naive CD4+ T cells from PBMCs. The receptors here all came from a man aged 18 to 35 in good health. Some clones in this sample may be carry-over from other donors' samples. The CDR3 runs from the conserved cysteine through the conserved F or W. Each record gives: clone size, D gene, J gene, V gene, CDR3 protein, CDR3 DNA. A D gene is named only where the DNA matches it firmly. Size is omitted from some rows. Given values are once, few, many or a class for expanded clones.

. TRBD2 TRBJ2-1 TRBV29-1 CSVEGSSGRPSSYNEQFF TGCAGCGTTGAAGGGTCTAGCGGGAGGCCTAGCTCCTACAATGAGCAGTTCTTC
. TRBD2 TRBJ2-3 TRBV7-8 CASSFRDWSGSPDTQYF TGTGCCAGCAGCTTCCGCGACTGGAGCGGGAGCCCAGATACGCAGTATTTT
. TRBD2 TRBJ2-3 TRBV5-8 CASSSGLAGVRDTQYF TGTGCCAGCAGCTCGGGACTAGCGGGAGTCCGAGATACGCAGTATTTT
. TRBD1 TRBJ1-4 TRBV19 CASTIRPRDRGPRSNEKLFF TGTGCCAGTACTATACGACCGAGGGACAGGGGCCCTCGGTCGAATGAAAAACTGTTTTTT
. . TRBJ1-3 TRBV9 CASSVDPSGYGNTIYF TGTGCCAGCAGCGTAGACCCTTCAGGGTACGGAAACACCATATATTTT
. . TRBJ2-7 TRBV28 CASSIPTGTTYEQYF TGTGCCAGCAGTATACCAACAGGGACTACCTACGAGCAGTACTTC
. . TRBJ2-3 TRBV4-1 CASSHGTAVWTDTQYF TGCGCCAGCAGCCATGGGACTGCGGTGTGGACGGATACGCAGTATTTT
once . TRBJ2-2 TRBV9 CASSDWRGGPAGELFF TGTGCCAGCAGCGACTGGCGTGGGGGCCCCGCCGGGGAGCTGTTTTTT
. . TRBJ1-1 TRBV2 CASSVMPNTEAFF TGTGCCAGCAGTGTTATGCCCAACACTGAAGCTTTCTTT
. TRBD1 TRBJ2-2 TRBV9 CASSVARSQGVDTGELFF TGTGCCAGCAGCGTAGCGCGGAGTCAGGGGGTAGACACCGGGGAGCTGTTTTTT
. . TRBJ2-1 TRBV4-3 CASSQILGSSYNEQFF TGCGCCAGCAGTCAAATCCTGGGGAGCTCCTACAATGAGCAGTTCTTC
. TRBD1 TRBJ1-1 TRBV11-2 CASSFADRGYTEAFF TGTGCCAGCAGCTTTGCTGACAGGGGGTACACTGAAGCTTTCTTT
. . TRBJ2-7 TRBV28 CASSLTGPVYEQYF TGTGCCAGCAGTTTAACAGGGCCGGTCTACGAGCAGTACTTC
once . TRBJ2-1 TRBV7-2 CASSQGSGTASQFF TGTGCCAGCAGCCAGGGATCTGGAACCGCTTCTCAGTTCTTC
. . TRBJ1-3 TRBV7-9 CASSLLPGGTGNTIYF TGTGCCAGCAGCTTATTACCCGGCGGAACTGGAAACACCATATATTTT
once . TRBJ2-1 TRBV28 CASSGGRSYNEQFF TGTGCCAGCAGTGGGGGGCGGTCCTACAATGAGCAGTTCTTC
. TRBD2 TRBJ2-3 TRBV2 CASSLAGVGTDTQYF TGTGCCAGCAGTCTAGCGGGAGTGGGCACAGATACGCAGTATTTT
. . TRBJ2-3 TRBV27 CASSLSANLETDTQYF TGTGCCAGCAGTTTGTCTGCCAACCTGGAGACAGATACGCAGTATTTT
few . TRBJ1-1 TRBV30 CAWSTGTNTEAFF TGTGCCTGGAGTACAGGGACGAACACTGAAGCTTTCTTT
. . TRBJ2-1 TRBV5-4 CASGEPRLGDGNEQFF TGTGCCAGCGGGGAACCTAGACTAGGTGATGGCAATGAGCAGTTCTTC
. TRBD2 TRBJ2-3 TRBV18 CASSPPGTSDPDTQYF TGTGCCAGCTCACCTCCAGGGACTAGCGATCCAGATACGCAGTATTTT
once . TRBJ2-1 TRBV5-6 CASTPFFGGPTLDNEQFF TGTGCCAGCACCCCATTTTTTGGGGGCCCCACTTTAGACAATGAGCAGTTCTTC
. . TRBJ2-7 TRBV13 CASSLARGAYEQYF TGTGCCAGCAGCTTAGCCAGGGGAGCCTACGAGCAGTACTTC
. TRBD1 TRBJ1-1 TRBV10-3 CAIRSDRGLSTEAFF TGTGCCATCAGGTCTGACAGGGGGCTGAGCACTGAAGCTTTCTTT
. TRBD1 TRBJ1-2 TRBV6-5 CASSSHGQGHYGYTF TGTGCCAGCAGTTCCCATGGACAGGGACACTATGGCTACACCTTC
once . TRBJ1-5 TRBV28 CASSRGGNNQPQHF TGTGCCAGCAGCCGGGGGGGGAACAATCAGCCCCAGCATTTT
. . TRBJ2-7 TRBV18 CASSLNTGPYEQYF TGTGCCAGCTCACTCAATACGGGGCCCTACGAGCAGTACTTC
. . TRBJ1-2 TRBV7-9 CASSQALNYGYTF TGTGCCAGCAGCCAGGCTTTAAACTATGGCTACACCTTC
. . TRBJ2-3 TRBV7-2 CASSLVGGSSTDTQYF TGTGCCAGCAGCTTAGTGGGCGGATCTAGCACAGATACGCAGTATTTT